This T cell receptor (beta chain) was identified in a study of T cells expressing NK-cell markers. As for the study in general: Sorted CD3+CD56+NKG2C+, CD3+CD56+NKG2C- and CD3+CD56-NKG2C+ T cells supplied TCR beta repertoires. There were seven HCMV-seropositive donors and one seronegative donor among the eight sequenced. Study results and limitations: Topping the CD3+CD56-NKG2C+ fraction as well were these clonotypes, in four donors.

Worth noting for this clonotype: What it binds is unknown.

As the method of synthesis, 5'RACE template switching with UMIs yielded TCR beta cDNA. TCRdb re-called the 5' RACE reads and shows each CDR3 protein once, DNA omitted. The sample data list 300,000 or so distinct CDR3 sequences. The CDR3 length is 13 residues. From germline, CDR1 is SGHTA and CDR2 FQGNSA. Sequenced input: blood T cells: a sorted CD56 or NKG2C T cell subset, CD4+ or CD8+ T cells, or bulk PBMC T cells (not recorded which). The receptor comes from a woman aged 18-70 years in good health. J is TRBJ1-4 and V is TRBV7-2. The chain's CDR3 is CASSLVPNEKLFF.